Below are 12 T cell receptor beta chains sequenced from a single sample in a study of T cell responses to AZD1222 COVID-19 vaccine. Profiling relied on immunoSEQ multiplex PCR, and the TCRdb table lists in-frame clones only, not all of them. The sample contains tens of thousands of clones, roughly nine tenths of which appear only once. Specimen: peripheral blood, collected on day 0 of AZD1222 vaccination. The receptors were gathered from an adult in good health.

The chain combines TRBV29-1 with TRBJ1-1; 7 positions match TRBD1. The V gene's germline CDR1 is SQVTM and CDR2 ANQGSEA. Trimming cost V 4 bases and J 1 base; bases outside gene matches: 6. The CDR3 is made up of 14 amino acids. This CDR3 reads CSVARGGSNTEAFF. The CDR3 coding sequence is TGCAGCGTTGCCAGGGGGGGATCGAACACTGAAGCTTTCTTT.

The chain employs TRBV19 and TRBJ2-4; 9 bases line up with TRBD1. The V gene's germline CDR1 is LNHDA and CDR2 SQIVND (reference sequence). J gave up 8 bases and V 5 bases, and 7 bases lay outside the gene matches. The CDR3 covers 14 residues. Here the CDR3 DNA reads TGTGCCAGTAGTGCAACCGGGACAGGGCACATTCAGTACTTC. As protein: CASSATGTGHIQYF.

This chain links TRBV28 with TRBJ2-7; TRBD1 aligns across 7 bases. This CDR3 is 15 amino acids long. J gave up 1 base and V 7 bases, and 10 bases lay outside the gene matches. Germline V CDR1 and CDR2: MDHEN, SYDVKM. The CDR3, as DNA: TGTGCCAGCAACCCACGGGACAGATCATCCTACGAGCAGTACTTC. Amino acids: CASNPRDRSSYEQYF.

The V call is TRBV28, the J call TRBJ1-4; no reliable D call. From germline, CDR1 is MDHEN and CDR2 SYDVKM. This CDR3 is 12 amino acids long. The V end lost 3 bases, the J end lost 8 bases, and 7 bases lay between the germline ends. This CDR3 reads CASSLDSEKLFF. CDR3 nucleotide sequence: TGTGCCAGCAGTTTGGATTCAGAAAAACTGTTTTTT.

The chain is built from TRBV6-5 and TRBJ1-2; TRBD1 aligns across 10 bases. CDR1 and CDR2 (germline): MNHEY, SVGAGI. This CDR3 spans 13 amino acids. V lost 7 bases, J lost 6 bases, and 5 bases stayed unmatched. The CDR3 spells CASTRTGGDGYTF. Here the CDR3 DNA reads TGTGCCAGCACGAGGACAGGGGGGGATGGCTACACCTTC.

V is TRBV11-2 and J is TRBJ2-1; D gene unclear. The CDR3 consists of 16 residues. CDR1 is SGHAT and CDR2 is FQNNGV in the germline V gene. Trimming pared 2 bases from V and 4 bases from J, leaving 15 bases between. For the CDR3, the DNA is TGTGCCAGCAGCTTAAGTGCTGAGACCTATTACAATGAGCAGTTCTTC. It codes for CASSLSAETYYNEQFF.

For the CDR3, the DNA is TGTGCCACCAGCGGACGAAAGACAGGGGATGAGCAGTTCTTC. Protein sequence: CATSGRKTGDEQFF. The rearrangement joins TRBV15 to TRBJ2-1; 8 bases are a match to TRBD1. The V and J ends lost 5 bases and 8 bases, in that order; junction bases with no gene match: 8. Germline CDR1 is LNHNV and CDR2 is YYDKDF (reference sequence). This CDR3 spans 14 amino acids. Full variable domain (remainder filled in from reference TRBV15 and TRBJ2-1): DAMVIQNPRYQVTQFGKPVTLSCSQTLNHNVMYWYQQKSSQAPKLLFHYYDKDFNNEADTPDNFQSRRPNTSFCFLDIRSPGLGDTAMYLCATSGRKTGDEQFFGPGTRLTVL.

This chain connects TRBV28 to TRBJ1-2; TRBD1 aligns across 7 bases. CDR1 is MDHEN, CDR2 SYDVKM, per germline. V shed 5 bases and J 8 bases; nucleotides not matched to a gene: 8. The CDR3 runs 13 residues. CDR3 residues: CASSNPQGGGYTF. The CDR3, as DNA: TGTGCCAGCAGTAACCCTCAGGGGGGAGGCTACACCTTC.

The V and J genes are TRBV10-3 and TRBJ2-7; D unclear. Trimming took 0 bases from V and 4 from J, leaving 10 bases between them. In germline, CDR1 is ENHRY, CDR2 SYGVKD. The CDR3 extends over 14 amino acids. The CDR3 DNA sequence: TGTGCCATCAGTGAGTCGACTCGGGCATACGAGCAGTACTTC. This gives the protein CAISESTRAYEQYF.

The CDR3 spells CASSRTTGELFF. CDR3 in DNA: TGTGCCAGCAGCCGCACGACCGGGGAGCTGTTTTTT. V is TRBV3-1 (or the pseudogene TRBV3-2) and J is TRBJ2-2; no reliable D call. The V gene lost 4 bases and the J gene lost 5 bases, with 5 bases spanning the gap. The CDR3 is 12 residues long. Germline CDR1 and CDR2: LGHDT and YNNKEL (reference sequence).

This clone was detected only a few times. V gene TRBV14 combines with J gene TRBJ2-7; 9 bases are a match to TRBD1. The trim removed 2 bases at V and 4 bases at J, leaving 12 bases unmatched. Germline CDR1 SGHDN, CDR2 FVKESK. The CDR3 runs 17 residues. The CDR3 loop is CASSQSLGGQGLYEQYF. For the CDR3, the DNA is TGTGCCAGCAGCCAATCATTGGGCGGACAGGGGCTATACGAGCAGTACTTC.

This clone was seen only once. The genes are TRBV18 and TRBJ1-4; D is ambiguous. Trimming shortened V by 3 bases and J by 8 bases, and 7 bases separated the two germline ends. CDR3 size: 12 residues. Germline CDR1 reads KGHSH; CDR2 reads LQKENI. CDR3 DNA sequence: TGTGCCAGCTCACCCGCGGGGGAAAAACTGTTTTTT. Translation gives CASSPAGEKLFF.